This T cell receptor (beta chain) was retrieved from a study of blood T cell repertoires in COVID-19. Study context: Both acute and convalescent COVID-19 samples were obtained from the United States, Italy and Spain. T cells, B-cell-depleted T cells, or PBMCs provided the cDNA or gDNA that served as material.

V was cut by 5 bases and J by 1 base, with 20 bases left in between. The CDR3 extends over 17 amino acids. Germline V lookup: CDR1 MNHEY, CDR2 SMNVEV (reference sequence). This clone was seen only once. Study processing details: Estimated nucleated cell counts came from reference gene primer amplification. Data came from immunoSEQ multiplex PCR; TCRdb stores just in-frame clones and leaves some out. D and trimming come from the DNA, and the V and J calls and clone size come from that table. The table lists about 100,000 clones, 88% of them singletons. The rearrangement joins TRBV27 to TRBJ1-1; possibly TRBD1 for D (6 bases). The sequencing input was peripheral blood. This receptor was taken from a woman aged 55-69 years with acute or convalescent COVID-19. DNA for the CDR3: TGTGCCAGCAGTCCCCAAACCCGACAGGAGACGAACACTGAAGCTTTCTTT. This gives the protein CASSPQTRQETNTEAFF.